This T cell receptor beta chain is from a study of blood T cell repertoires in COVID-19. The overall study: In each case, the material was cDNA or gDNA derived from T cells, B-cell-depleted T cells, or PBMCs.

CDR1 is SNHLY, CDR2 FYNNEI, per germline. V gave up 7 bases and J gave up 8 bases; unmatched junction bases: 7. This CDR3 comprises 14 residues. The assay was immunoSEQ multiplex PCR, and TCRdb's table has in-frame clones only and misses some. The sample holds 250,000 to 350,000 clones, 70% to 85% seen once. Only a few counts were recorded for this clone. Seattle's enrolled individuals joined amid active infection and were then monitored longitudinally. This sequence was found in a human donor with COVID-19, enrolled during active disease. The donor label of this sample is uncertain. The chain links TRBV2 to TRBJ1-6; 8 nucleotides match TRBD1. Sequencing was done on a sample of peripheral blood. The CDR3 DNA is TGTGCCAGCAAGGAGGACAGGGTGCATTCACCCCTCCACTTT. Its protein is CASKEDRVHSPLHF.